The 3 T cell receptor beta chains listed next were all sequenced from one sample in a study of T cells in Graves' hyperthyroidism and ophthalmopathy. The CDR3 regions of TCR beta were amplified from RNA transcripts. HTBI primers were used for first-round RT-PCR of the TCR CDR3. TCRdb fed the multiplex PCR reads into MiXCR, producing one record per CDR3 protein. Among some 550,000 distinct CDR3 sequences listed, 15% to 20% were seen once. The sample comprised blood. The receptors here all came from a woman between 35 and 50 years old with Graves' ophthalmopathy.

CDR3 bases: TGCGCCAGCAGCTCCCCCTCCCATCAACTAGCGGGAGATTGGGAGACCCAGTACTTC. This encodes CASSSPSHQLAGDWETQYF. This sequence joins TRBV5-1 and TRBJ2-5; 11 nucleotides agree with TRBD2. The CDR3 covers 19 residues. CDR1 is SGHRS and CDR2 is YFSETQ in the germline V gene. V dropped 3 bases and J dropped 5; count of bases not matched to a gene: 18.

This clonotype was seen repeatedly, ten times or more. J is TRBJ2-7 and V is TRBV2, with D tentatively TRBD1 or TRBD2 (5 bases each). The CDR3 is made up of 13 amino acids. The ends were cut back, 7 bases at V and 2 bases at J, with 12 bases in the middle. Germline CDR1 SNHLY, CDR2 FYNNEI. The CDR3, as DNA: TGTGCCAGCAAGGGGACGTTAACCTACGAGCAGTACTTC. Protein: CASKGTLTYEQYF.

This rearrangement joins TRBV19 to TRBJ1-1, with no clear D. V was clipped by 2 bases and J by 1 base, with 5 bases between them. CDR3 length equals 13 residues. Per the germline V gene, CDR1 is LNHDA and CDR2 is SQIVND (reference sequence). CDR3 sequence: CASSITTNTEAFF. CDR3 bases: TGTGCCAGTAGTATAACCACGAACACTGAAGCTTTCTTT.